A selection of T cell receptor beta chains follows, all from one sample in a study of T cell responses to AZD1222 COVID-19 vaccine. Clones were read by immunoSEQ multiplex PCR, and TCRdb kept only the in-frame ones, dropping some. This sample has roughly 140,000 clones, with 94% found just once. The material sequenced was peripheral blood, taken on day 0 of AZD1222 vaccination. Receptor source: an adult in good health. The CDR3 runs from the conserved cysteine through the conserved F or W. Each record gives: V gene, J gene, D gene, clone size, CDR3 length, CDR3 DNA, CDR3 protein. The D gene is left open where the match is weak. Some rows mark clone size as missing; the rest say once, few, many or name a class of expanded clone.

>TRBV4-1|TRBJ1-1|-|-|17
TGCGCCAGCAGCCAAGAACCCGGGACGTTGATGAACACTGAAGCTTTCTTT
CASSQEPGTLMNTEAFF
>TRBV4-3|TRBJ1-6|TRBD1|-|18
TGCGCCAGCAGCCGGGCCATGGGGACAGGAGATAACAATTCACCCCTCCACTTT
CASSRAMGTGDNNSPLHF
>TRBV4-3|TRBJ1-5|-|-|13
TGCGCCAGCAGCCAAGATCGAGGACAGCCCCAGCATTTT
CASSQDRGQPQHF
>TRBV11-2|TRBJ1-1|TRBD1|-|19
TGTGCCAGCAGCTTAGCAGCACGATCGACAGGGACCCGGGACACTGAAGCTTTCTTT
CASSLAARSTGTRDTEAFF
>TRBV6-4|TRBJ1-1|-|-|11
TGTGCCAGCAGTGACCAGGGACGGGCTTTCTTT
CASSDQGRAFF
>TRBV5-6|TRBJ2-5|-|-|14
TGTGCCAGCAGCTACTACGGGGATGAAGAGACCCAGTACTTC
CASSYYGDEETQYF
>TRBV19|TRBJ2-1|-|-|13
TGTGCCAGTAGTAGTGGAGGGGGCTATGAGCAGTTCTTC
CASSSGGGYEQFF
>TRBV19|TRBJ2-2|-|-|15
TGTGCCAGTAGTATTTTTGAGCAGAACAGGGGGGAGCTGTTTTTT
CASSIFEQNRGELFF
>TRBV2|TRBJ1-4|TRBD1|-|15
TGTGCCAGCAGTGGACAGGGTGGCTCGTTGGAAAAACTGTTTTTT
CASSGQGGSLEKLFF
>TRBV5-6|TRBJ1-1|-|-|14
TGTGCCAGCAGCTCAGGGCCCCGGTTGAGTGAAGCTTTCTTT
CASSSGPRLSEAFF
>TRBV5-4|TRBJ2-3|-|few|13
TGTGCCAGCAGCAGCGCGCTTAGGAATACGCAGTATTTT
CASSSALRNTQYF
>TRBV27|TRBJ1-1|-|-|14
TGTGCCAGCAGTTTACGTCGGGGTAACACTGAAGCTTTCTTT
CASSLRRGNTEAFF
>TRBV5-1|TRBJ1-1|TRBD1|-|17
TGCGCCAGCAGGCTAGCCGGGACAGCATTGATGAACACTGAAGCTTTCTTT
CASRLAGTALMNTEAFF
>TRBV6-5|TRBJ2-1|-|-|13
TGTGCCAGCAGTTGGGCAATGGGGGGCGAGCAGTTCTTC
CASSWAMGGEQFF
>TRBV6-5|TRBJ2-1|-|-|16
TGTGCCAGCAGTTACTCGTTACAGGGAGACTACAATGAGCAGTTCTTC
CASSYSLQGDYNEQFF
>TRBV27|TRBJ1-2|-|-|13
TGTGCCAGCAGTTTAGACGGGTGGAATGGCTACACCTTC
CASSLDGWNGYTF
>TRBV30|TRBJ2-5|-|-|13
TGTGCCTGGAGTGTCCCCTTTCGAGAGACCCAGTACTTC
CAWSVPFRETQYF
>TRBV21-1|TRBJ1-5|-|-|13
TGTGCCAGCCCGGAACGGGGGAATCAGCCCCAGCATTTT
CASPERGNQPQHF
>TRBV5-5|TRBJ1-1|TRBD1|few|16
TGTGCCAGCAGCTTGGCCCCGACAGGGGGGGGGACTGAAGCTTTCTTT
CASSLAPTGGGTEAFF
>TRBV5-1|TRBJ2-4|TRBD1|-|14
TGCGCCAGCAGCACTGGGACAGGGATTATCATTCAGTACTTC
CASSTGTGIIIQYF
>TRBV30|TRBJ1-5|TRBD1|-|12
TGTGCCTGGGGCAGGGGGCGGCAGCCCCAGCATTTT
CAWGRGRQPQHF
>TRBV27|TRBJ1-2|-|-|14
TGTGCCAGCAGTTTATCGGCAGGGTGGTATGGCTACACCTTC
CASSLSAGWYGYTF
>TRBV3-1/TRBV3-2|TRBJ1-2|-|-|15
TGTGCCAGCAGCCAAGACAGGGGTGGAGGTCGTGGCTACACCTTC
CASSQDRGGGRGYTF
>TRBV19|TRBJ1-5|-|-|12
TGTGCCAGTGTGGACAGAAATCAGCCCCAGCATTTT
CASVDRNQPQHF
>TRBV6-5|TRBJ1-1|-|-|14
TGTGCCAGCAGTTACCAGGGGATGAACACTGAAGCTTTCTTT
CASSYQGMNTEAFF
>TRBV7-9|TRBJ1-2|TRBD1|-|16
TGTGCCAGCAGCTTTTCGACAGGGGATGTGTTGGGCGGCTACACCTTC
CASSFSTGDVLGGYTF
>TRBV5-1|TRBJ2-5|TRBD1|-|14
TGCGCCAGCAGGATCGGGACAGTCCAAGAGACCCAGTACTTC
CASRIGTVQETQYF
>TRBV5-1|TRBJ1-5|-|-|13
TGCGCCAGCAGCGAGGGGATCAATCAGCCCCAGCATTTT
CASSEGINQPQHF
>TRBV7-9|TRBJ2-6|-|-|18
TGTGCCAGCAGCTTAGGGGGGGCACCTCTATCCGGGGCCAACGTCCTGACTTTC
CASSLGGAPLSGANVLTF
>TRBV5-1|TRBJ2-1|TRBD2|-|15
TGCGCCAGCAGCCCACGACTAGCGGGGGACGGTGAGCAGTTCTTC
CASSPRLAGDGEQFF
>TRBV19|TRBJ1-4|-|-|15
TGTGCCAGCCGACCAGGGACGGCAACTAATGAAAAACTGTTTTTT
CASRPGTATNEKLFF
>TRBV9|TRBJ2-5|TRBD2|-|17
TGTGCCAGCAGCGTCACCCCCGCGGGGGGGGCTGATGAGACCCAGTACTTC
CASSVTPAGGADETQYF
>TRBV4-2|TRBJ2-6|TRBD2|-|18
TGTGCCAGCAGCCAAGAACCCAGCGGGAGCGGTGGGGCCAACGTCCTGACTTTC
CASSQEPSGSGGANVLTF
>TRBV19|TRBJ2-3|-|few|15
TGTGCCAGTAGTCCCCCAGCGGGTGGCGCAGATACGCAGTATTTT
CASSPPAGGADTQYF
>TRBV3-1/TRBV3-2|TRBJ2-1|-|-|14
TGTGCCAGCAGCCAAGCTTATATCCCGTCTGAGCAGTTCTTC
CASSQAYIPSEQFF
>TRBV4-1|TRBJ1-1|-|-|21
TGCGCCAGCAGCCAATACTCTATATTACAGGGAATTGGCCCCCTGAACACTGAAGCTTTCTTT
CASSQYSILQGIGPLNTEAFF
>TRBV7-9|TRBJ2-3|-|-|15
TGTGCCAGCAGCAGTGACTGGCTATTAACAGATACGCAGTATTTT
CASSSDWLLTDTQYF
>TRBV6-2/TRBV6-3|TRBJ2-1|-|-|16
TGTGCCAGCAGTTACTCGGGGGCTAGCGGTAACAATGAGCAGTTCTTC
CASSYSGASGNNEQFF
>TRBV11-2|TRBJ1-6|-|-|17
TGTGCCAGCAGTGCGAATGTCTGGAGCTCCTATAATTCACCCCTCCACTTT
CASSANVWSSYNSPLHF
>TRBV19|TRBJ2-1|TRBD2|-|14
TGTGCCAGTAGTATTGCGGGAGTACATGGTGAGCAGTTCTTC
CASSIAGVHGEQFF
>TRBV29-1|TRBJ1-2|TRBD1|once|13
TGCAGCGCCGAGGACAGGACTAACTATGGCTACACCTTC
CSAEDRTNYGYTF